The TCR beta chain described here comes from a study of Graves' ophthalmopathy and Graves' hyperthyroidism. Study-wide points: Stable hyperthyroidism and ophthalmopathy were told apart by a 13-signature model, which achieved approximately 87% sensitivity and nearly 84% specificity.

Trimming took 4 bases from V and 0 from J, leaving 12 bases between them. CDR3 length: 15 residues. Germline V gene lookup returns CDR1 LNHNV and CDR2 YYDKDF (reference sequence). Amplification targeted the TCR beta CDR3 regions, with RNA transcripts as the source material. HTBI primers primed a first-round RT-PCR, and a second-round multiplex PCR followed. TCRdb passed the multiplex PCR reads through MiXCR, listing each CDR3 protein once. The sample contains about 180,000 distinct CDR3 sequences, over 35% of which appear only once. Turning to this clonotype: The antigen remains undetermined.

The TCR comes from a woman aged 35 to 49 with Graves' ophthalmopathy. Sequenced input: peripheral blood. The J gene is TRBJ2-5, the V gene TRBV15; D is unclear. The CDR3 region has the DNA TGTGCCACCAGCACTCCCGGACGGCACCAAGAGACCCAGTACTTC. Translation: CATSTPGRHQETQYF.